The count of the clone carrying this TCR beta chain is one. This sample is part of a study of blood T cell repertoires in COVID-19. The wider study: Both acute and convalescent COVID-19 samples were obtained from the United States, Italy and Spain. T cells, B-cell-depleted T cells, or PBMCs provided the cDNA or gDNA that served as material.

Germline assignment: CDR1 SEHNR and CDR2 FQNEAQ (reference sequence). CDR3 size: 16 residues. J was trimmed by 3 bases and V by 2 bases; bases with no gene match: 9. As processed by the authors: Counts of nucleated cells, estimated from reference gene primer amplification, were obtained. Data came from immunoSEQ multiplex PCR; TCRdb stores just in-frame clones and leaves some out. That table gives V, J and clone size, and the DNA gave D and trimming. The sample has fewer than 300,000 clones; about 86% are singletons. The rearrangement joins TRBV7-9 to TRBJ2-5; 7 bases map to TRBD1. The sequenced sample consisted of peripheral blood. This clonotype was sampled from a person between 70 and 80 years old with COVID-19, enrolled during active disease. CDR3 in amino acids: CASSLRQGSVEETQYF. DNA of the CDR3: TGTGCCAGCAGCTTAAGACAGGGCTCGGTGGAAGAGACCCAGTACTTC.